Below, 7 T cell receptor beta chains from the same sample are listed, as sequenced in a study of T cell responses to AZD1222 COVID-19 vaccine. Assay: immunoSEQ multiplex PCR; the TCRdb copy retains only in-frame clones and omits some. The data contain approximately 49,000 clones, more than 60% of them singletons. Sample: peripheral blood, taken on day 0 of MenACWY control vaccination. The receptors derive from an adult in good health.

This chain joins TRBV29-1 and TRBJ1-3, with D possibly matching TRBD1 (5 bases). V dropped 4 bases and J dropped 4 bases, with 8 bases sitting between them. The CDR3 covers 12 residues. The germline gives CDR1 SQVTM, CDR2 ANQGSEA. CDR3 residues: CSVVGAGNTIYF. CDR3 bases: TGCAGCGTTGTTGGGGCGGGAAACACCATATATTTT.

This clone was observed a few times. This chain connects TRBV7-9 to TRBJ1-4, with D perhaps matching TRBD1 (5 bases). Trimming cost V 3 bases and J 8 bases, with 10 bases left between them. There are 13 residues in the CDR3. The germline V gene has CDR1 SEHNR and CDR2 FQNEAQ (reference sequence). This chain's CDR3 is CASSLQGWEKLFF. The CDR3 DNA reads TGTGCCAGCAGCTTGCAGGGCTGGGAAAAACTGTTTTTT.

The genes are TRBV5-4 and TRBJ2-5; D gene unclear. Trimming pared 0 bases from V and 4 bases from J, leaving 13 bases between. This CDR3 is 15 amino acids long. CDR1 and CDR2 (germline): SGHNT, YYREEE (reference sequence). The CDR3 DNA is TGTGCCAGCAGCTTGGACCCGCAGGTGAGAGAGACCCAGTACTTC. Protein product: CASSLDPQVRETQYF.

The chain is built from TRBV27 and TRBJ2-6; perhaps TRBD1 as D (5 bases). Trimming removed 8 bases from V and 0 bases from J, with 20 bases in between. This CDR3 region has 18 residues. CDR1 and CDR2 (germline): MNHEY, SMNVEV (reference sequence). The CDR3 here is CASLPRIRENSGANVLTF. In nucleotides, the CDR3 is TGTGCCAGCCTTCCCCGGATCAGGGAAAACTCTGGGGCCAACGTCCTGACTTTC.

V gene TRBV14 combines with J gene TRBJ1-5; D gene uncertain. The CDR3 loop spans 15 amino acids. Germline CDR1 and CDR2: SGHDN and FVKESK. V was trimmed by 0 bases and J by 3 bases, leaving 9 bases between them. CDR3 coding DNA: TGTGCCAGCAGCCAAGAGCGAGGGCCCAATCAGCCCCAGCATTTT. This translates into CASSQERGPNQPQHF.

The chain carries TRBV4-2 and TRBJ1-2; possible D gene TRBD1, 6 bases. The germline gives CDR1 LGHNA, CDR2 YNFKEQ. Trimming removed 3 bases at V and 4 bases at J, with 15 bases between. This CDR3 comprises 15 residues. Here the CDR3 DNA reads TGTGCCAGCAGCCAGGGGGCAGCCCGGGCCTATGGCTACACCTTC. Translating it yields CASSQGAARAYGYTF.

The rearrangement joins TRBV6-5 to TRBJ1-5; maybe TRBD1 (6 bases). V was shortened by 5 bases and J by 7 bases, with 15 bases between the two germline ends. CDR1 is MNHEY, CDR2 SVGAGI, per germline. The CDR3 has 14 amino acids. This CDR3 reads CASSHTGMYQPQHF. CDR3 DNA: TGTGCCAGCAGTCATACAGGGATGTACCAGCCCCAGCATTTT.